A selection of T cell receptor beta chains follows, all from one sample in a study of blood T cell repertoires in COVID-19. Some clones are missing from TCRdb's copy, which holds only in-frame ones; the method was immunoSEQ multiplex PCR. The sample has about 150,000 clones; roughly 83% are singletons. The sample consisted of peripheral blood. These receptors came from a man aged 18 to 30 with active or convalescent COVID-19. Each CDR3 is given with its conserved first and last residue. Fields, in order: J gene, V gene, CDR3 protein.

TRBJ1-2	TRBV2	CASSVGQGSYGYTF
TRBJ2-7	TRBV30	CAWGTGVTYEQYF
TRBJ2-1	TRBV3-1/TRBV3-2	CASSQDSSGNYNEQFF
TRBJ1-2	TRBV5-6	CASSPDRGQAYGYTF
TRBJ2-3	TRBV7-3	CASSLSGGLADTQYF
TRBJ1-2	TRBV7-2	CASSQLGAGYGYTF
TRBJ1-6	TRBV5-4	CASSLYISTSPLHF
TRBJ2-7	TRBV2	CASSGLPQEQYF
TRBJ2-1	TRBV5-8	CASSAGTGVGNEQFF
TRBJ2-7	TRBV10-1	CARPRDCGFYEQYF
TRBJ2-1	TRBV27	CASSLQLEGGYEQFF
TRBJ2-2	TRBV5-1	CASNQGGDTGELFF
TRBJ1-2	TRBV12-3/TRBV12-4	CASSPTGEDGYTF
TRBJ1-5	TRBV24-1	CATSDRRIREPQHF
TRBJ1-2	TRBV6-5	CASSYSSGFYGYTF
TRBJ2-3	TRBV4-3	CASSQGLAGAVDTQYF
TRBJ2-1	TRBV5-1	CASSTSPRGIVNEQFF
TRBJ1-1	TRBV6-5	CASSYRGQTEAFF
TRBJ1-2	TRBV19	CASSKGTAYGYTF
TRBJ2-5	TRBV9	CASSVQRGWEETQYF
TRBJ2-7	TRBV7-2	CASSGQGNFYEQYF
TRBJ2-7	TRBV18	CASSPSPWHTGGYEQYF
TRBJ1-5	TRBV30	CAWSVIDTDQPQHF
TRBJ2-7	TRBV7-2	CASSFNILAGGDYEQYF
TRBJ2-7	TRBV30	CAWSMTGEEPYF
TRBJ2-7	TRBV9	CASSVLPDGDNEQYF
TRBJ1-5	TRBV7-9	CASSLGQSNQPQHF
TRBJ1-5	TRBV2	CASSDYRDQPQHF
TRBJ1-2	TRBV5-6	CASSYSLRGSGYTF
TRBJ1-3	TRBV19	CASSWDRGNTIYF
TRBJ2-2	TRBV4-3	CASSQDLAGGTGELFF
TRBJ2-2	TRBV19	CASSIEGRSGELFF
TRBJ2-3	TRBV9	CASSVDVGGTDTQYF
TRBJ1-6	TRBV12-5	CASGPGTAYNSPLHF
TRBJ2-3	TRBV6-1	CASSDPRNYLSTDTQYF
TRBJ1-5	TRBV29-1	CSVGGSGQPQHF
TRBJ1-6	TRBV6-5	CASKRTGPHSPLHF
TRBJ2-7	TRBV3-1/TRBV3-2	CASSSGAWPYEQYF
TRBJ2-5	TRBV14	CASSQRIRGQETQYF
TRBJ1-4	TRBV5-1	CASSLGQGAEKLFF
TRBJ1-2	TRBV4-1	CASSQETTGENYGYTF
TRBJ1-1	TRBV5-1	CASSLRTGGANTEAFF
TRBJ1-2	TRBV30	CAAAGQGAYGYTF
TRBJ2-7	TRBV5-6	CASSWGLAGGRGYEQYF